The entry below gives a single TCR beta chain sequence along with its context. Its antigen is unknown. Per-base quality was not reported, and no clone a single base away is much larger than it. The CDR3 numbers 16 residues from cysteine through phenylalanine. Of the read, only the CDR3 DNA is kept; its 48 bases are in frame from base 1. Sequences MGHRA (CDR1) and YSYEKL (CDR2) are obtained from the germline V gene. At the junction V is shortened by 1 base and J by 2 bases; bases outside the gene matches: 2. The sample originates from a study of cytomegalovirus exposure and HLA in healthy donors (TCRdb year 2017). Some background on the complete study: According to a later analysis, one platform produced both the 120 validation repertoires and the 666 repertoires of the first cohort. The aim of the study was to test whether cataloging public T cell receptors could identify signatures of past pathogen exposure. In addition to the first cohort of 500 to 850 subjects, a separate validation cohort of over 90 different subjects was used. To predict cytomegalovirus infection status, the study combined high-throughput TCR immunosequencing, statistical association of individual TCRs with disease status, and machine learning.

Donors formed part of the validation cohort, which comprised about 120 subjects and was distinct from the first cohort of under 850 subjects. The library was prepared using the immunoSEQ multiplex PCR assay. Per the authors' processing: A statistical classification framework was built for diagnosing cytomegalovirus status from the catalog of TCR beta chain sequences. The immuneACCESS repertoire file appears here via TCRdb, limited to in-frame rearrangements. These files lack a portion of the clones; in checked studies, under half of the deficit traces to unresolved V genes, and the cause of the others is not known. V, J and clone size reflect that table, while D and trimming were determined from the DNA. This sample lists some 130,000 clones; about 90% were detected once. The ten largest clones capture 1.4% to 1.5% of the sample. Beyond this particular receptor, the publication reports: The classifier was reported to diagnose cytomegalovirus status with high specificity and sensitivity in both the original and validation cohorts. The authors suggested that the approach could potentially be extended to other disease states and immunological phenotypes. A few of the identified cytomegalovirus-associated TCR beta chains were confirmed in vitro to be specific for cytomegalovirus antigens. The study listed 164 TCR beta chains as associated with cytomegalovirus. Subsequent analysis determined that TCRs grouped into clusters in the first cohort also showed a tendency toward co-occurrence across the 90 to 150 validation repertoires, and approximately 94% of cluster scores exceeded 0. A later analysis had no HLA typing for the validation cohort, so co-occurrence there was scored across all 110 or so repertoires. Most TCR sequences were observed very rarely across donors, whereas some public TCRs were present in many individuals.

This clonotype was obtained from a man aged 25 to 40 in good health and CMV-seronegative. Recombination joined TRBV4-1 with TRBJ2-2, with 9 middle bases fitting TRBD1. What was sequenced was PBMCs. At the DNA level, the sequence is TGCGCCAGCAGCCAAGCGGGACAGGGTAACACCGGGGAGCTGTTTTTT. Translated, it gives CASSQAGQGNTGELFF.